Here is one TCR beta chain with its context. This record belongs to a study of OX40 agonist ivuxolimab in advanced cancers. Trimming left V 1 base short and J 4 bases short, with 13 bases between. Germline V gene lookup returns CDR1 LGHNA and CDR2 YNFKEQ. This CDR3 comprises 16 residues. Sequencing used immunoSEQ multiplex PCR; TCRdb keeps in-frame clones, though not all of them. In the table there are fewer than 30,000 clones, almost 85% of which are singletons. This TCR came from an adult with an advanced solid tumor such as melanoma, head and neck, liver or kidney cancer. Sequencing used CD4+ or CD8+ T cells sorted from blood, obtained in a trial of the OX40 agonist ivuxolimab. The genes are TRBV4-2 and TRBJ2-2, with D perhaps TRBD2 (5 bases). CDR3 DNA: TGTGCCAGCAGCCAAGGAGAGGGCACCCCCACCGGGGAGCTGTTTTTT. Translation: CASSQGEGTPTGELFF.